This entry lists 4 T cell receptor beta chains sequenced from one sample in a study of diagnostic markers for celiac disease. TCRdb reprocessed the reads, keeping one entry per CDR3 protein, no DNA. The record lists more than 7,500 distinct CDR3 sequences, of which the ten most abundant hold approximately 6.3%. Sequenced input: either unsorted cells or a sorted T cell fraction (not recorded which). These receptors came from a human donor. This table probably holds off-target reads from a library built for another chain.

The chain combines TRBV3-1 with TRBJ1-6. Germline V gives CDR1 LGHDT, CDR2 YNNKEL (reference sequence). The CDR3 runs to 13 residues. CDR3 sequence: CASSQDIGPDRHF.

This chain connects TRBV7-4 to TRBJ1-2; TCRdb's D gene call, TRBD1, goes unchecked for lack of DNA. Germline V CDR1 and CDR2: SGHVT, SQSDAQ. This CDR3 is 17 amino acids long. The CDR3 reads CASSPTGGAPPPYGYTF.

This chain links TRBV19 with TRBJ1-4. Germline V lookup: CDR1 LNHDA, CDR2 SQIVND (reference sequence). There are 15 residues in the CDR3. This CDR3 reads CASSIRILLGEKLFF.

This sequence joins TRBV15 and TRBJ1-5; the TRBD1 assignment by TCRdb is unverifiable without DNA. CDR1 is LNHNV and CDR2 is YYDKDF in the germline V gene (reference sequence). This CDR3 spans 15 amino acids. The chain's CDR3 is CATSTGQGSGQPQHF.